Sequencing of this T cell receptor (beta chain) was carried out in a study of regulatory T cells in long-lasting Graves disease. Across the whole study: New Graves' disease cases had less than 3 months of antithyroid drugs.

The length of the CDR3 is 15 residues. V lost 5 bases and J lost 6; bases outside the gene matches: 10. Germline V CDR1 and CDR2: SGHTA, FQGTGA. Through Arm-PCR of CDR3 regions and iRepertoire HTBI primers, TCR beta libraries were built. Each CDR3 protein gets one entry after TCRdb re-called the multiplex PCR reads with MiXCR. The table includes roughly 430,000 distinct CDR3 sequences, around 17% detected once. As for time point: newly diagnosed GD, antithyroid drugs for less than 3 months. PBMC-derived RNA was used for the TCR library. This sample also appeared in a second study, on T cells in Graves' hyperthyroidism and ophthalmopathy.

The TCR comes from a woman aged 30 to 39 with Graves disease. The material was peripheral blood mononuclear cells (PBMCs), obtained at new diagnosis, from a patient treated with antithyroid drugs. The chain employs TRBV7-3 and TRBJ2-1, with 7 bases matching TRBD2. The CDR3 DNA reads TGTGCCAGCAGCAGAGGACTAGTCCGGAGCAATGAGCAGTTCTTC. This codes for CASSRGLVRSNEQFF.